These 27 T cell receptor beta chains were sequenced from one sample in a study of T cells in Graves' hyperthyroidism and ophthalmopathy. TCR beta CDR3 regions were amplified from RNA. A first-round RT-PCR of the TCR CDR3 used the HTBI primer set. MiXCR, applied by TCRdb to the multiplex PCR reads, yields one record per CDR3 protein. Among 400,000 to 450,000 distinct CDR3 sequences listed, under 15% were seen once. Sequencing was carried out using blood. These receptors were taken from a young man with Graves' ophthalmopathy.

This clonotype was detected ten times or more. The chain carries TRBV6-1 and TRBJ2-2; 9 bases are a match to TRBD2. V trimming: 7 bases; J trimming: 1 base; junction bases outside the gene matches: 10. The CDR3 runs 17 residues. CDR1 is MNHNS, CDR2 SASEGT, per germline. The chain's CDR3 is CASTASVLAGNTGELFF. The CDR3 bases are TGTGCCAGCACGGCCTCTGTACTAGCGGGGAACACCGGGGAGCTGTTTTTT.

This clonotype came up many times. The DNA of the CDR3 is TGTGCCAGCAGCCCGAGGACCAAAAACATTCAGTACTTC. This sequence encodes CASSPRTKNIQYF. V and J are TRBV7-9 and TRBJ2-4, with no clear D. In germline, CDR1 is SEHNR, CDR2 FQNEAQ (reference sequence). V was trimmed by 5 bases and J by 2 bases, leaving 7 bases between them. The CDR3 covers 13 residues.

On this clonotype itself: A much bigger clone sits one base away, suggesting this may be a read error. V and J are TRBV18 and TRBJ2-5, with a weak D call TRBD2 (6 bases). TRBJ2-1 matches the DNA end more closely, so the J call is doubtful. The CDR3 totals 13 residues. Per the germline V gene, CDR1 is KGHSH and CDR2 is LQKENI. CDR3 protein: CASSRSSEETQFF. The CDR3 nucleotides read TGTGCCAGCTCACGATCTAGCGAAGAGACCCAGTTCTTC.

This clonotype was counted at least ten times. The chain joins TRBV9 to TRBJ2-1; D is uncertain. The CDR3 loop spans 18 amino acids. Germline CDR1 is SGDLS and CDR2 is YYNGEE. V lost 4 bases and J lost 5, with 25 bases in between. CDR3 protein: CASSPTPGTGEGNNEQFF. CDR3 DNA: TGTGCCAGCAGCCCCACCCCCGGAACGGGTGAAGGGAACAATGAGCAGTTCTTC.

The sample holds a few counts of this clonotype. This chain joins TRBV18 and TRBJ1-2, with no clear D. This CDR3 has 11 amino acids. Germline V gene sequence: CDR1 KGHSH, CDR2 LQKENI. Trimming pared 3 bases from V and 8 bases from J, leaving 7 bases between. Here the CDR3 reads CASSPAEGYTF. Here the CDR3 DNA reads TGTGCCAGCTCACCGGCAGAAGGCTACACCTTC. The variable domain in full, with the rest retrieved from reference TRBV18 and TRBJ1-2, is NAGVMQNPRHLVRRRGQEARLRCSPMKGHSHVYWYRQLPEEGLKFMVYLQKENIIDESGMPKERFSAEFPKEGPSILRIQQVVRGDSAAYFCASSPAEGYTFGSGTRLTVV.

This clonotype was seen only a few times. The chain is built from TRBV2 and TRBJ2-1; perhaps D is TRBD1 or TRBD2 (5 bases each). Trimming took 4 bases from V and 10 from J, leaving 14 bases between them. The CDR3 spans 13 residues. In germline, CDR1 is SNHLY, CDR2 FYNNEI. The CDR3 DNA reads TGTGCCAGCAGTGGGGACCTTTCGTCAGAGCAGTTCTTC. It codes for CASSGDLSSEQFF.

This clonotype was detected many times. The chain has TRBV5-1 and TRBJ1-2, with unresolved D. The germline CDR1 and CDR2 sequences are SGHRS and YFSETQ. This CDR3 has 12 residues. V lost 1 base and J lost 6, with 7 bases in between. The CDR3 is CASSLLGNGYTF. The CDR3 region has the DNA TGCGCCAGCAGCTTGCTGGGGAATGGCTACACCTTC.

This clonotype was seen at least ten times. The rearrangement links TRBV11-2 to TRBJ2-7; either TRBD1 or TRBD2 may supply D (6 bases each). The germline V gene has CDR1 SGHAT and CDR2 FQNNGV. The germline V and J ends were trimmed by 4 bases and 7 bases, with 14 bases remaining between them. CDR3 size: 13 residues. The CDR3 protein is CASSWGALEEQYF. CDR3 bases: TGTGCCAGCAGCTGGGGGGCGCTGGAAGAGCAGTACTTC.

V gene TRBV9 combines with J gene TRBJ2-1; D is possibly TRBD1 or TRBD2 (7 bases each). V lost 4 bases, J lost 7 bases, and 24 bases lay in between. Germline CDR1 and CDR2: SGDLS and YYNGEE. The CDR3 runs to 17 residues. The CDR3 bases are TGTGCCAGCAGCCCCTCCTCCCTCAGGGGGGGCAAGAATGAGCAGTTCTTC. Amino acids: CASSPSSLRGGKNEQFF.

V gene TRBV6-1 combines with J gene TRBJ2-3; possibly TRBD2 for D (6 bases). Trimming cost V 6 bases and J 5 bases, with 12 bases left between them. The CDR3 runs 13 residues. The germline gives CDR1 MNHNS, CDR2 SASEGT. The CDR3 region is CASSRDSQDTQYF. CDR3 coding DNA: TGTGCCAGCAGCAGGGACTCCCAAGATACGCAGTATTTT.

This clonotype was counted many times. The chain links TRBV29-1 to TRBJ2-3; D possibly matches TRBD1 or TRBD2 (5 bases each). V was trimmed by 3 bases and J by 2 bases, leaving 9 bases between them. Germline loops: CDR1 SQVTM, CDR2 ANQGSEA. CDR3 size: 13 residues. The CDR3 loop reads CSVDSGTTDTQYF. The CDR3 DNA reads as TGCAGCGTTGACTCCGGGACCACAGATACGCAGTATTTT.

Many counts were recorded for this clonotype. This chain joins TRBV20-1 and TRBJ2-2; D gene uncertain. The CDR3 covers 14 residues. Germline values: CDR1 DFQATT, CDR2 SNEGSKA (reference sequence). Trimming stripped 3 bases from V and 0 bases from J, with 8 bases between. The DNA for the CDR3 is TGCAGTGCTAGCGGATTCACGAACACCGGGGAGCTGTTTTTT. This gives the protein CSASGFTNTGELFF.

This clonotype was seen ten or more times. This chain joins TRBV5-1 and TRBJ2-2, with 14 bases that match TRBD2. J lost 8 bases, V lost 4 bases, and 4 bases had no gene match. Germline assignment: CDR1 SGHRS and CDR2 YFSETQ. The CDR3 extends over 15 amino acids. The chain's CDR3 is CASSGLAGGKGELFF. The CDR3 DNA follows: TGCGCCAGCAGCGGACTAGCGGGAGGTAAAGGGGAGCTGTTTTTT.

The chain links TRBV5-1 to TRBJ2-5; 8 bases fit TRBD2. The CDR3 extends over 15 amino acids. Germline CDR1 and CDR2: SGHRS and YFSETQ. V gave up 4 bases and J gave up 3 bases; unmatched junction bases: 8. The CDR3 sequence: CASSALGTSEETQYF. The CDR3 DNA reads TGCGCCAGCAGCGCCCTTGGGACTAGTGAAGAGACCCAGTACTTC.

Ten or more counts support this clonotype. V usage is TRBV14 and J usage is TRBJ2-1, with D maybe TRBD1 (5 bases). The length of the CDR3 is 15 residues. Germline CDR1 is SGHDN and CDR2 is FVKESK. Deletions cut 4 bases from V and 4 bases from J, with 14 bases between. CDR3 in amino acids: CASSPLGHVYNEQFF. DNA for the CDR3: TGTGCCAGCAGCCCTCTCGGACACGTTTACAATGAGCAGTTCTTC.

This clonotype occurred many times. V gene TRBV7-9 combines with J gene TRBJ2-1; D might be TRBD2 (5 bases). Germline V gene sequence: CDR1 SEHNR, CDR2 FQNEAQ (reference sequence). The CDR3 length is 11 residues. Trimming pared 5 bases from V and 10 bases from J, leaving 9 bases between. The CDR3 DNA reads TGTGCCAGCAGCCCTAGCCCCGAGCAGTTCTTC. Amino acid sequence: CASSPSPEQFF.

This clonotype was observed at least ten times. The chain is built from TRBV18 and TRBJ2-3, with D perhaps being TRBD1 or TRBD2 (5 bases each). V lost 8 bases to trimming and J lost 2 bases, with 14 bases between them. This CDR3 has 14 amino acids. Germline V gene data show CDR1 as KGHSH and CDR2 as LQKENI. For the CDR3, the DNA is TGTGCCAGCGCCCGGGGCCCTATCACAGATACGCAGTATTTT. It codes for CASARGPITDTQYF.

This clonotype appeared once. The chain employs TRBV19 and TRBJ2-5; TRBD2 agrees at 12 bases. This CDR3 has 12 amino acids. Germline V CDR1 and CDR2: LNHDA, SQIVND (reference sequence). J gave up 7 bases and V 8 bases, and 2 bases lay outside the gene matches. This chain's CDR3 is CASLGLAGTQYF. CDR3 bases: TGTGCCAGTTTGGGACTAGCGGGGACCCAGTACTTC.

On this clonotype itself: Compared with germline, one end of the junction differs, possibly owing to a read error. CDR3 nucleotides: TGCACCAGCAGCGTGGACGGGACCATCTTGAGCTACACCTTC. Amino acids: CTSSVDGTILSYTF. V usage is TRBV5-1 and J usage is TRBJ1-2; D is possibly TRBD1 (5 bases). Germline V CDR1 and CDR2: SGHRS, YFSETQ. CDR3 length equals 14 residues.

In this sample, this clonotype turned up many times. V and J are TRBV7-2 and TRBJ2-7; D gene uncertain. Germline V CDR1 and CDR2: SGHTA, FQGNSA. V lost 1 base and J lost 2, with 9 bases in between. This CDR3 has 14 amino acids. The CDR3 region is CASSLGLGTYEQYF. The DNA for the CDR3 is TGTGCCAGCAGCTTAGGGCTGGGTACCTACGAGCAGTACTTC.

The rearrangement uses TRBV4-1 and TRBJ2-3; D not resolved. Trimming pared 1 base from V and 1 base from J, leaving 15 bases between. Germline CDR1 is MGHRA and CDR2 is YSYEKL. The CDR3 is 17 amino acids. This CDR3 is CASSQGVWKKGTDTQYF. The CDR3 coding sequence is TGCGCCAGCAGCCAAGGTGTATGGAAAAAGGGCACAGATACGCAGTATTTT.

This clonotype was seen repeatedly, ten times or more. The V call is TRBV7-2, the J call TRBJ2-4, with a tentative D call TRBD2 (5 bases). Germline CDR1 is SGHTA and CDR2 is FQGNSA. Deletions cut 5 bases from V and 1 base from J, with 12 bases between. The CDR3 has 15 amino acids. The CDR3 DNA reads TGTGCCAGCAGCGCTCTCCCGGGGGCCAAAAACATTCAGTACTTC. Translated: CASSALPGAKNIQYF.

This clonotype was counted a few times. The chain couples TRBV25-1 to TRBJ2-7; D may be TRBD1 (6 bases). From germline, CDR1 is MGHDK and CDR2 SYGVNS. CDR3 size: 15 residues. The V gene lost 2 bases and the J gene lost 5 bases, with 16 bases spanning the gap. The CDR3 region has the DNA TGTGCCAGCAGTGAAACCAACCCGGACAGACACGAGCAGTACTTC. Encoded protein: CASSETNPDRHEQYF.

J is TRBJ2-1 and V is TRBV20-1, with 12 nucleotides matching TRBD2. Trimming took 6 bases from V and 6 from J; bases not matched to a gene: 9. CDR3 length: 15 residues. Germline V gene lookup returns CDR1 DFQATT and CDR2 SNEGSKA (reference sequence). CDR3 residues: CSALSWTSGINEQFF. CDR3 nucleotide sequence: TGCAGTGCCCTTAGTTGGACTAGCGGGATCAATGAGCAGTTCTTC.

A note on this clonotype: A single base separates this from a much larger clone, so it may be a read error. The chain couples TRBV12-3 or TRBV12-4 to TRBJ2-7, with TRBD2 identical over 9 bases. J lost 7 bases, V lost 5 bases, and 9 bases had no gene match. CDR3 size: 14 residues. CDR3 sequence: CASSRAGGSQEQYF. The CDR3 coding sequence is TGTGCCAGCAGTAGGGCGGGAGGGTCGCAGGAGCAGTACTTC.

The V and J genes are TRBV3-1 and TRBJ1-3; TRBD1 aligns across 10 bases. CDR1 is LGHDT and CDR2 is YNNKEL in the germline V gene (reference sequence). The CDR3 consists of 15 residues. J gave up 2 bases and V 7 bases, and 5 bases lay outside the gene matches. CDR3 DNA sequence: TGTGCCAGCACCATCGGACAGGGGGCTGGAAACACCATATATTTT. This encodes CASTIGQGAGNTIYF.

In this sample, this clonotype turned up a few times. The rearrangement joins TRBV19 to TRBJ2-1; D may be TRBD1 (6 bases). Looked up from germline, CDR1 is LNHDA and CDR2 is SQIVND (reference sequence). V was clipped by 6 bases and J by 5 bases, with 14 bases between them. This CDR3 has 14 residues. The CDR3 nucleotides are TGTGCCAGTAGAGGGGACATGGCGGACAATGAGCAGTTCTTC. As protein: CASRGDMADNEQFF. Full variable domain (rest looked up from reference TRBV19 and TRBJ2-1): DGGITQSPKYLFRKEGQNVTLSCEQNLNHDAMYWYRQDPGQGLRLIYYSQIVNDFQKGDIAEGYSVSREKKESFPLTVTSAQKNPTAFYLCASRGDMADNEQFFGPGTRLTVL.